The clone carrying this TCR beta chain has just one count. This sample was included in a study of blood T cells in healthy people across ages. Primed by a sample-barcoded 5' primer and a J-beta primer mix, a second PCR proceeded for 7 to 11 cycles. In TCRdb, the 5' RACE reads were re-called with MiXCR into one record per CDR3 protein. The table includes 1.5 million or so distinct CDR3 sequences, around 40% detected once. Deletions cut 1 base from V and 5 bases from J, with 10 bases between. The CDR3 is 13 amino acids. Germline V gene data show CDR1 as SGDLS and CDR2 as YYNGEE. This receptor was obtained from a woman in her late teens or twenties in good health. The chain employs TRBV9 and TRBJ2-7; D call uncertain. The sample was blood. The CDR3 DNA follows: TGTGCCAGCAGCGTAAACGGGTATAACGAGCAGTACTTC. This codes for CASSVNGYNEQYF.